Reported below is one T cell receptor beta chain. Measured with immunoSEQ multiplex PCR; TCRdb has only the in-frame clones, and not every one. The sample shows about 310,000 clones, 89% of them seen only once. The CDR3 extends over 15 amino acids. CDR1 is SGHTA, CDR2 FQGNSA, per germline. Between the trimmed V and J ends, which lost 5 bases and 0 bases, there was a span of 14 bases. The data were taken from a study of blood T cell repertoires in COVID-19. The rearrangement uses TRBV7-2 and TRBJ2-7; D is unresolved. The sequence was collected from a man between 60 and 75 years old who had recovered from COVID-19. Specimen: PBMCs or T cells enriched from blood (not recorded which). As DNA, the CDR3 is TGTGCCAGCAGCCTTGGCAGCGTAAGCTCCTACGAGCAGTACTTC. Residues: CASSLGSVSSYEQYF.